Presented here are 15 T cell receptor beta chains from one specimen sequenced in a study of control samples from healthy donors and cancer patients. Data came from immunoSEQ multiplex PCR; TCRdb stores just in-frame clones and leaves some out. The sample lists approximately 58,000 clones; roughly 86% were seen once. Sample: PBMCs. These TCRs come from a woman aged 55 to 70 with lung cancer.

The genes are TRBV5-1 and TRBJ1-1; D is unclear. This CDR3 region has 14 residues. Trimming took off 4 bases at V and 5 bases at J, with 15 bases between the two ends. Germline V CDR1 and CDR2: SGHRS, YFSETQ. Written as DNA, the CDR3 is TGCGCCAGCAGCCCCCTTCTCCCGCGGACTGAAGCTTTCTTT. Translating gives CASSPLLPRTEAFF.

V is TRBV7-3 and J is TRBJ1-2; 12 nucleotides match TRBD1. The ends lost 4 bases at V and 6 bases at J; junction bases unmatched: 12. Germline-derived CDR1 and CDR2 are SGHTA and FQGTGA. This CDR3 is built from 17 residues. CDR3 residues: CASSSGAGTGGAHGYTF. CDR3 sequence (DNA): TGTGCCAGCAGCTCCGGGGCGGGGACAGGGGGCGCCCATGGCTACACCTTC.

V is TRBV5-6 and J is TRBJ2-3, with D hard to call. The germline V and J ends were trimmed by 3 bases and 2 bases, with 10 bases remaining between them. The CDR3 is 14 amino acids. Germline assignment: CDR1 SGHDT and CDR2 YYEEEE. The CDR3 region is CASSYTILTDTQYF. The CDR3 DNA is TGTGCCAGCAGCTATACTATCCTCACAGATACGCAGTATTTT. Drawing the rest from reference TRBV5-6 and TRBJ2-3, the complete variable domain is DAGVTQSPTHLIKTRGQQVTLRCSPKSGHDTVSWYQQALGQGPQFIFQYYEEEERQRGNFPDRFSGHQFPNYSSELNVNALLLGDSALYLCASSYTILTDTQYFGPGTRLTVL.

The chain combines TRBV29-1 with TRBJ1-3; TRBD1 might be the D (5 bases). Germline CDR1 is SQVTM and CDR2 is ANQGSEA. Trimming left V 4 bases short and J 8 bases short, with 12 bases between. This CDR3 is 12 amino acids long. The CDR3 bases are TGCAGCGTTGCACAGGTCGGGGACACCATATATTTT. Protein product: CSVAQVGDTIYF. The full variable domain, its missing parts supplied by reference TRBV29-1 and TRBJ1-3, is SAVISQKPSRDICQRGTSLTIQCQVDSQVTMMFWYRQQPGQSLTLIATANQGSEATYESGFVIDKFPISRPNLTFSTLTVSNMSPEDSSIYLCSVAQVGDTIYFGEGSWLTVV.

The chain links TRBV6-1 to TRBJ1-3; D is ambiguous. Germline assignment: CDR1 MNHNS and CDR2 SASEGT. The CDR3 contains 13 residues. The V gene lost 0 bases and the J gene lost 7 bases, with 7 bases spanning the gap. In DNA form, the CDR3 reads TGTGCCAGCAGTGAAGCGAGTGGGAACACCATATATTTT. Its translation: CASSEASGNTIYF.

The chain recombines TRBV18 with TRBJ2-6; D not resolved. The CDR3 runs to 16 residues. Trimming took off 8 bases at V and 0 bases at J, with 14 bases between the two ends. The germline gives CDR1 KGHSH, CDR2 LQKENI. The DNA for the CDR3 is TGTGCCAGCCTCCAGTCCGATCTCTCTGGGGCCAACGTCCTGACTTTC. Translating it yields CASLQSDLSGANVLTF.

This sequence joins TRBV24-1 and TRBJ1-1; 9 nucleotides match TRBD1. There are 15 residues in the CDR3. Germline CDR1 reads KGHDR; CDR2 reads SFDVKD. V was clipped by 4 bases and J by 4 bases; unmatched bases: 6. CDR3 region: CATSDPGQGSTEAFF. CDR3 coding DNA: TGTGCCACCAGTGACCCGGGACAGGGCAGCACTGAAGCTTTCTTT.

V usage is TRBV6-6 and J usage is TRBJ1-2, with D perhaps matching TRBD1 (5 bases). The germline CDR1 and CDR2 sequences are MNHNY and SVGAGI (reference sequence). This CDR3 comprises 15 residues. The V gene lost 0 bases and the J gene lost 4 bases, with 12 bases spanning the gap. CDR3 DNA: TGTGCCAGCAGTTACTCGCGCGGGGGGAGCTATGGCTACACCTTC. It specifies CASSYSRGGSYGYTF.

The V gene is TRBV11-3, the J gene TRBJ2-3; D is tentatively TRBD1 or TRBD2 (6 bases each). CDR1 is SGHNT and CDR2 is YENEEA in the germline V gene. V gave up 2 bases and J gave up 6 bases, with 12 bases separating them. This CDR3 has 14 amino acids. In nucleotides, the CDR3 is TGTGCCAGCAGCTTATTGGGGGGCGAGGATACGCAGTATTTT. Translating it yields CASSLLGGEDTQYF.

J is TRBJ2-2 and V is TRBV6-5; a possible D gene is TRBD2 (6 bases). The CDR3 has 13 residues. The ends were cut back, 5 bases at V and 5 bases at J, with 9 bases in the middle. The germline V gene has CDR1 MNHEY and CDR2 SVGAGI. CDR3 region: CASSPAGTGELFF. The CDR3 region has the DNA TGTGCCAGCAGTCCCGCGGGGACCGGGGAGCTGTTTTTT.

CDR3 bases: TGTGCCAGCAGCTACAGGGTAACCTACGAGCAGTACTTC. This gives the protein CASSYRVTYEQYF. This chain uses TRBV5-6 with TRBJ2-7; the D gene is possibly TRBD1 (6 bases). Germline CDR1 reads SGHDT; CDR2 reads YYEEEE. V was trimmed by 3 bases and J by 2 bases, leaving 9 bases between them. The CDR3 has 13 amino acids.

This clone showed up just once. The junction and the germline gene differ at one end; a read error may be behind it. The V and J genes are TRBV2 and TRBJ2-7; D perhaps matches TRBD1 (6 bases). The CDR3 loop spans 13 amino acids. The V gene's germline CDR1 is SNHLY and CDR2 FYNNEI. The CDR3, as DNA: TGTGCCAGCAGGGAAGACAGGTCCTACGAGCAGTACTTC. This sequence encodes CASREDRSYEQYF. The full variable domain, its missing parts supplied by reference TRBV2 and TRBJ2-7, is EPEVTQTPSHQVTQMGQEVILRCVPISNHLYFYWYRQILGQKVEFLVSFYNNEISEKSEIFDDQFSVERPDGSNFTLKIRSTKLEDSAMYFCASREDRSYEQYFGPGTRLTVT.

The V and J genes are TRBV4-2 and TRBJ2-1; D ambiguous. V shed 0 bases and J shed 12 bases, with 9 bases lying between them. CDR3 length: 12 amino acids. Germline V lookup: CDR1 LGHNA, CDR2 YNFKEQ. In DNA form, the CDR3 reads TGTGCCAGCAGCCAAGATGTCGGACCGCAGTTCTTC. It codes for CASSQDVGPQFF.

This clone was observed a handful of times. CDR3 sequence reads: CASSSGPGNEQFF. Written as DNA, the CDR3 is TGTGCCAGCAGCTCCGGGCCGGGGAATGAGCAGTTCTTC. The V and J genes are TRBV7-3 and TRBJ2-1, with D maybe TRBD2 (5 bases). Trimming removed 4 bases at V and 7 bases at J, with 11 bases between. Germline CDR1 is SGHTA and CDR2 is FQGTGA. This CDR3 region has 13 residues.

This chain joins TRBV5-6 and TRBJ1-4, with TRBD1 identical over 8 bases. The junction had 6 bases not matched to a gene; V was cut back by 2 bases and J by 3 bases. The CDR3 extends over 16 amino acids. CDR1 and CDR2 (germline): SGHDT, YYEEEE. CDR3 residues: CASSLGRGLANEKLFF. The CDR3 DNA follows: TGTGCCAGCAGCTTAGGCAGGGGGCTGGCTAATGAAAAACTGTTTTTT.